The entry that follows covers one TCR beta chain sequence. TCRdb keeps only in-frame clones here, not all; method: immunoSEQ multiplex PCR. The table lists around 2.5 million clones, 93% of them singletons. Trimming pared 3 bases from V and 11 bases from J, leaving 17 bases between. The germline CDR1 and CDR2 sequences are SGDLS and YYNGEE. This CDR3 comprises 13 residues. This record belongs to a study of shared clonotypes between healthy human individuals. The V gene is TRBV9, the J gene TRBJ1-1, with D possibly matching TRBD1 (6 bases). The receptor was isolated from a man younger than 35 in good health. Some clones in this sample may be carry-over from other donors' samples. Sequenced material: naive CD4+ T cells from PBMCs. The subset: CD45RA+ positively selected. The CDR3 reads CASSAELGAGAFF. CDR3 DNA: TGTGCCAGCAGCGCAGAATTGGGGGCAGGGGCTTTCTTT.